This T cell receptor beta chain was captured by sequencing in a study of T cell responses to AZD1222 COVID-19 vaccine. With 2 bases removed from V and 3 bases from J, the gap between germline ends came to 8 bases. The CDR3 spans 13 residues. From germline, CDR1 is WNHNN and CDR2 SYGVQD (reference sequence). In regard to this clone: Its specificity is unknown.

Study results and limitations: Clonal diversity may have been underestimated, and the donors were mostly white British, with more females than males. No day 14 peak samples; only post-peak repertoires were characterized. Spike-wide coverage was observed for vaccine-associated CD4 TCRs, with dominant responses at 160-218 and 743-854.

Using immunoSEQ multiplex PCR, the repertoire was profiled, and TCRdb retains in-frame clones only, with some absent. In the table there are fewer than 150,000 clones, approximately 90% of which are singletons. The chain uses TRBV10-1 and TRBJ2-7, with D hard to call. This material consisted of peripheral blood, taken on day 0 of AZD1222 vaccination. The receptor was isolated from an adult in good health. For the CDR3, the DNA is TGCGCCAGCAGTGAGGTCGGTGACTACGAGCAGTACTTC. It yields the protein CASSEVGDYEQYF.